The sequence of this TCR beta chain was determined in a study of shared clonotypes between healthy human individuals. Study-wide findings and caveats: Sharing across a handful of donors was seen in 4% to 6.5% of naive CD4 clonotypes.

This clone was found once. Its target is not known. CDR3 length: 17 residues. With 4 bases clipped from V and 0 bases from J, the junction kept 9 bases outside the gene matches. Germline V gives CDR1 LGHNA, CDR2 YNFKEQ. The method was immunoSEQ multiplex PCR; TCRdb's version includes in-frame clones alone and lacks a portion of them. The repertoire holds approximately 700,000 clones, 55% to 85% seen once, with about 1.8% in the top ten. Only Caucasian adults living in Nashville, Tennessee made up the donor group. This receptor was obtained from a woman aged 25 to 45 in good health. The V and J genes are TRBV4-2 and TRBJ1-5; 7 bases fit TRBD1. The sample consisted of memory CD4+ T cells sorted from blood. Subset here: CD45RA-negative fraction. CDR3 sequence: CASSPPTGSDSNQPQHF. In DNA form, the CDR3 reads TGTGCCAGCAGCCCCCCGACAGGGAGCGATAGCAATCAGCCCCAGCATTTT.